A selection of T cell receptor beta chains follows, all from one sample in a study of control samples from healthy donors and cancer patients. The method was immunoSEQ multiplex PCR; TCRdb's version includes in-frame clones alone and lacks a portion of them. The sample shows over 100,000 clones, approximately 92% of them seen only once. Sequencing was performed on blood. These receptors originate from a man aged 40-49 years in good health. CDR3s include the opening cysteine and the closing phenylalanine or tryptophan. Each record gives: clone size, D gene, V gene, J gene, CDR3 length, CDR3 protein, CDR3 DNA. A D gene is named only where the DNA matches it firmly. Size is omitted from some rows. Given values are once, few, many or a class for expanded clones.

abundance: .
d_gene: TRBD1
v_gene: TRBV6-4
j_gene: TRBJ2-7
len: 16
CDR3aa: CASYKRMGQGAFEQYF
CDR3nt: TGTGCCAGCTATAAAAGAATGGGACAGGGGGCCTTCGAGCAGTACTTC

abundance: .
d_gene: .
v_gene: TRBV5-6
j_gene: TRBJ2-7
len: 13
CDR3aa: CASSSLEGYEQYF
CDR3nt: TGTGCCAGCAGCAGCTTAGAGGGGTACGAGCAGTACTTC

abundance: .
d_gene: .
v_gene: TRBV11-3
j_gene: TRBJ2-5
len: 14
CDR3aa: CASSLGGVMETQYF
CDR3nt: TGTGCCAGCAGCTTAGGCGGGGTAATGGAGACCCAGTACTTC

abundance: .
d_gene: TRBD1
v_gene: TRBV19
j_gene: TRBJ2-7
len: 13
CDR3aa: CASRGQGSYEQYF
CDR3nt: TGTGCCAGTAGGGGACAGGGGTCCTACGAGCAGTACTTC

abundance: .
d_gene: .
v_gene: TRBV3-1/TRBV3-2
j_gene: TRBJ2-3
len: 13
CDR3aa: CASSQNTADTQYF
CDR3nt: TGTGCCAGCAGCCAAAACACGGCAGATACGCAGTATTTT

abundance: .
d_gene: .
v_gene: TRBV28
j_gene: TRBJ2-2
len: 14
CDR3aa: CASSQHLGRGELFF
CDR3nt: TGTGCCAGCAGCCAACATCTAGGGCGCGGGGAGCTGTTTTTT

abundance: .
d_gene: TRBD1
v_gene: TRBV27
j_gene: TRBJ1-1
len: 16
CDR3aa: CASRQGAPFRNAEAFF
CDR3nt: TGTGCCAGCAGACAGGGGGCGCCTTTCCGGAACGCTGAAGCTTTCTTT

abundance: few
d_gene: .
v_gene: TRBV11-1
j_gene: TRBJ2-5
len: 16
CDR3aa: CASSARPGDGQETQYF
CDR3nt: TGTGCCAGCAGCGCCCGGCCAGGAGACGGCCAAGAGACCCAGTACTTC

abundance: .
d_gene: .
v_gene: TRBV11-1
j_gene: TRBJ2-2
len: 16
CDR3aa: CASSHQRGSNTGELFF
CDR3nt: TGTGCCAGCAGCCACCAGAGGGGGTCGAACACCGGGGAGCTGTTTTTT

abundance: .
d_gene: .
v_gene: TRBV5-1
j_gene: TRBJ1-1
len: 15
CDR3aa: CASSLAGKGGTEAFF
CDR3nt: TGCGCCAGCAGCTTGGCCGGTAAAGGGGGCACTGAAGCTTTCTTT

abundance: .
d_gene: .
v_gene: TRBV7-3
j_gene: TRBJ2-1
len: 16
CDR3aa: CASRAHRGSSYNEQFF
CDR3nt: TGTGCCAGCAGGGCCCACCGGGGGAGCTCCTACAATGAGCAGTTCTTC

abundance: .
d_gene: TRBD1
v_gene: TRBV7-6
j_gene: TRBJ1-6
len: 18
CDR3aa: CASSPQGGQNVYNSPLHF
CDR3nt: TGTGCCAGCAGCCCCCAGGGGGGACAGAACGTCTATAATTCACCCCTCCACTTT

abundance: .
d_gene: .
v_gene: TRBV14
j_gene: TRBJ2-2
len: 11
CDR3aa: CASSWDGELFF
CDR3nt: TGTGCCAGCAGTTGGGACGGGGAGCTGTTTTTT

abundance: .
d_gene: .
v_gene: TRBV10-3
j_gene: TRBJ2-7
len: 13
CDR3aa: CAISESSQLEQYF
CDR3nt: TGTGCCATCAGTGAGTCGAGCCAACTCGAGCAGTACTTC

abundance: .
d_gene: TRBD1
v_gene: TRBV29-1
j_gene: TRBJ2-2
len: 13
CDR3aa: CSVATGRTGELFF
CDR3nt: TGCAGCGTTGCGACAGGGAGAACCGGGGAGCTGTTTTTT

abundance: .
d_gene: .
v_gene: TRBV5-1
j_gene: TRBJ1-1
len: 14
CDR3aa: CASSLEVQNTEAFF
CDR3nt: TGCGCCAGCAGCTTGGAGGTCCAGAACACTGAAGCTTTCTTT

abundance: .
d_gene: .
v_gene: TRBV5-1
j_gene: TRBJ2-1
len: 14
CDR3aa: CASSLAGIDNEQFF
CDR3nt: TGCGCCAGCAGCTTGGCCGGGATCGACAATGAGCAGTTCTTC

abundance: .
d_gene: .
v_gene: TRBV9
j_gene: TRBJ2-5
len: 16
CDR3aa: CASSVTVGGFGETQYF
CDR3nt: TGTGCCAGCAGCGTAACAGTAGGGGGGTTCGGGGAGACCCAGTACTTC

abundance: .
d_gene: TRBD2
v_gene: TRBV4-1
j_gene: TRBJ2-3
len: 17
CDR3aa: CASSQDASGGAADTQYF
CDR3nt: TGCGCCAGCAGCCAAGACGCTAGCGGGGGGGCTGCAGATACGCAGTATTTT

abundance: .
d_gene: .
v_gene: TRBV7-2
j_gene: TRBJ1-2
len: 13
CDR3aa: CASSPAPLYGYTF
CDR3nt: TGTGCCAGCAGCCCGGCTCCGCTCTATGGCTACACCTTC

abundance: once
d_gene: TRBD1
v_gene: TRBV11-2
j_gene: TRBJ1-5
len: 15
CDR3aa: CASSEGQGGGQPQHF
CDR3nt: TGTGCCAGCAGCGAGGGACAGGGAGGAGGGCAGCCCCAGCATTTT

abundance: .
d_gene: TRBD1
v_gene: TRBV28
j_gene: TRBJ1-6
len: 16
CDR3aa: CASSTGQGHYNSPLHF
CDR3nt: TGTGCCAGCAGTACAGGACAGGGGCATTATAATTCACCCCTCCACTTT

abundance: .
d_gene: .
v_gene: TRBV6-6
j_gene: TRBJ2-7
len: 14
CDR3aa: CASSYAQASGEQYF
CDR3nt: TGTGCCAGCAGTTACGCTCAGGCCTCCGGCGAGCAGTACTTC

abundance: .
d_gene: TRBD1
v_gene: TRBV7-3
j_gene: TRBJ1-2
len: 13
CDR3aa: CASSWTGGDGYTF
CDR3nt: TGTGCCAGCAGCTGGACAGGGGGCGATGGCTACACCTTC

abundance: once
d_gene: .
v_gene: TRBV7-9
j_gene: TRBJ2-6
len: 14
CDR3aa: CASSAAGGTNVLTF
CDR3nt: TGTGCCAGCAGCGCAGCCGGGGGAACCAACGTCCTGACTTTC

abundance: .
d_gene: TRBD1
v_gene: TRBV5-4
j_gene: TRBJ1-1
len: 15
CDR3aa: CASSIPGTENTEAFF
CDR3nt: TGTGCCAGCAGCATACCCGGGACAGAGAACACTGAAGCTTTCTTT

abundance: .
d_gene: .
v_gene: TRBV7-2
j_gene: TRBJ1-6
len: 14
CDR3aa: CASSSTATGSPLHF
CDR3nt: TGTGCCAGCAGCTCCACAGCGACAGGTTCACCCCTCCACTTT

abundance: .
d_gene: .
v_gene: TRBV12-3/TRBV12-4
j_gene: TRBJ2-2
len: 12
CDR3aa: CASLGGSGELFF
CDR3nt: TGTGCCAGCCTAGGGGGGTCCGGGGAGCTGTTTTTT

abundance: .
d_gene: .
v_gene: TRBV30
j_gene: TRBJ1-6
len: 15
CDR3aa: CAPEGHSSYNSPLHF
CDR3nt: TGTGCCCCGGAAGGACATAGCTCCTATAATTCACCCCTCCACTTT

abundance: .
d_gene: .
v_gene: TRBV4-2
j_gene: TRBJ1-1
len: 13
CDR3aa: CASVGPLNTEAFF
CDR3nt: TGTGCCAGCGTGGGGCCCTTGAACACTGAAGCTTTCTTT

abundance: .
d_gene: .
v_gene: TRBV2
j_gene: TRBJ1-5
len: 16
CDR3aa: CASRITGHPGNQPQHF
CDR3nt: TGTGCCAGCAGGATTACAGGCCACCCCGGCAATCAGCCCCAGCATTTT

abundance: few
d_gene: .
v_gene: TRBV2
j_gene: TRBJ2-5
len: 12
CDR3aa: CASRGLQETQYF
CDR3nt: TGTGCCAGTAGGGGACTCCAAGAGACCCAGTACTTC

abundance: .
d_gene: .
v_gene: TRBV9
j_gene: TRBJ2-6
len: 16
CDR3aa: CASSPHGGPGANVLTF
CDR3nt: TGTGCCAGCAGCCCCCATGGAGGCCCTGGGGCCAACGTCCTGACTTTC

abundance: .
d_gene: .
v_gene: TRBV6-5
j_gene: TRBJ2-7
len: 15
CDR3aa: CASSYHALGNYEQYF
CDR3nt: TGTGCCAGCAGTTACCATGCGCTGGGTAACTACGAGCAGTACTTC

abundance: .
d_gene: .
v_gene: TRBV25-1
j_gene: TRBJ2-3
len: 16
CDR3aa: CASSESPGVSTDTQYF
CDR3nt: TGTGCCAGCAGTGAATCCCCAGGGGTGAGCACAGATACGCAGTATTTT

abundance: .
d_gene: .
v_gene: TRBV15
j_gene: TRBJ1-5
len: 14
CDR3aa: CATSIKQGGQPQHF
CDR3nt: TGTGCCACCAGTATAAAGCAGGGCGGCCAGCCCCAGCATTTT

abundance: .
d_gene: .
v_gene: TRBV7-2
j_gene: TRBJ2-7
len: 14
CDR3aa: CASSSHQESYEQYF
CDR3nt: TGTGCCAGCAGCTCCCACCAGGAATCCTACGAGCAGTACTTC

abundance: .
d_gene: TRBD1
v_gene: TRBV6-1
j_gene: TRBJ1-6
len: 16
CDR3aa: CASSERFWDSGSPLHF
CDR3nt: TGTGCCAGCAGTGAAAGGTTCTGGGACAGCGGTTCACCCCTCCACTTT

abundance: .
d_gene: TRBD2
v_gene: TRBV5-1
j_gene: TRBJ2-3
len: 16
CDR3aa: CASSPYSGEITDTQYF
CDR3nt: TGCGCCAGCAGTCCCTATAGCGGGGAAATCACAGATACGCAGTATTTT

abundance: .
d_gene: .
v_gene: TRBV15
j_gene: TRBJ1-4
len: 15
CDR3aa: CATSRGGTGNEKLFF
CDR3nt: TGTGCCACCAGCAGGGGAGGGACGGGAAATGAAAAACTGTTTTTT

abundance: .
d_gene: TRBD1
v_gene: TRBV2
j_gene: TRBJ1-5
len: 14
CDR3aa: CASRGQPSNQPQHF
CDR3nt: TGTGCCAGCAGGGGACAGCCTAGCAATCAGCCCCAGCATTTT

abundance: .
d_gene: .
v_gene: TRBV9
j_gene: TRBJ1-5
len: 16
CDR3aa: CASSVDPRQVNQPQHF
CDR3nt: TGTGCCAGCAGCGTAGATCCCCGACAAGTAAATCAGCCCCAGCATTTT

abundance: .
d_gene: TRBD1
v_gene: TRBV28
j_gene: TRBJ1-3
len: 14
CDR3aa: CASADRTSGNTIYF
CDR3nt: TGTGCCAGCGCGGACAGGACCTCTGGAAACACCATATATTTT

abundance: .
d_gene: .
v_gene: TRBV7-9
j_gene: TRBJ2-3
len: 15
CDR3aa: CASSFLKGREDTQYF
CDR3nt: TGTGCCAGCAGCTTCTTGAAGGGCCGAGAAGATACGCAGTATTTT

abundance: once
d_gene: .
v_gene: TRBV6-6
j_gene: TRBJ1-2
len: 13
CDR3aa: CASSRLGPDGYTF
CDR3nt: TGTGCCAGCAGTAGACTCGGGCCCGATGGCTACACCTTC

abundance: .
d_gene: .
v_gene: TRBV28
j_gene: TRBJ1-2
len: 14
CDR3aa: CASSLYGGGYGYTF
CDR3nt: TGTGCCAGCAGTTTATATGGGGGGGGCTATGGCTACACCTTC

abundance: .
d_gene: .
v_gene: TRBV5-5
j_gene: TRBJ1-5
len: 14
CDR3aa: CASSPIQGMATQHF
CDR3nt: TGTGCCAGCAGCCCAATCCAGGGTATGGCGACCCAGCATTTT

abundance: .
d_gene: TRBD2
v_gene: TRBV7-9
j_gene: TRBJ2-5
len: 18
CDR3aa: CASSPGLAGGRWQETQYF
CDR3nt: TGTGCCAGCAGCCCGGGACTAGCGGGGGGTCGGTGGCAAGAGACCCAGTACTTC

abundance: .
d_gene: .
v_gene: TRBV7-8
j_gene: TRBJ1-1
len: 14
CDR3aa: CASSLSYGLLEAFF
CDR3nt: TGTGCCAGCAGCTTATCCTACGGATTACTTGAAGCTTTCTTT

abundance: .
d_gene: TRBD1
v_gene: TRBV25-1
j_gene: TRBJ1-5
len: 17
CDR3aa: CASSGKGQGQCYQPQHF
CDR3nt: TGTGCCAGCAGTGGAAAGGGACAGGGGCAATGTTATCAGCCCCAGCATTTT

abundance: .
d_gene: TRBD2
v_gene: TRBV5-1
j_gene: TRBJ2-7
len: 15
CDR3aa: CASSPASGGTYEQYF
CDR3nt: TGCGCCAGCAGCCCCGCTAGCGGGGGTACCTACGAGCAGTACTTC